The 5 T cell receptor beta chains given below trace back to one sample, sequenced in a study of T cells in Graves' hyperthyroidism and ophthalmopathy. There were TCR beta CDR3 regions amplified from RNA transcripts. In the first-round RT-PCR of the TCR CDR3, the HTBI primer set was used. TCRdb reprocessed the multiplex PCR reads with MiXCR, giving one entry per CDR3 protein. Here the sample spans 410,000 or so distinct CDR3 sequences, roughly 14% being singletons. What was sequenced was blood. The receptors come from a man between 18 and 29 years old with Graves' ophthalmopathy.

This clonotype was observed many times. This chain's CDR3 is CASSYEGGPGGNTIYF. The CDR3 nucleotides are TGTGCCAGCAGTTACGAGGGGGGGCCGGGAGGAAACACCATATATTTT. This chain links TRBV6-6 with TRBJ1-3, with a weak D call TRBD1 (6 bases). CDR1 is MNHNY, CDR2 SVGAGI, per germline (reference sequence). The CDR3 extends over 16 amino acids. The ends were cut back, 2 bases at V and 4 bases at J, with 15 bases in the middle.

V and J are TRBV20-1 and TRBJ1-3; a weak D match, TRBD1 (5 bases). V dropped 0 bases and J dropped 0 bases, with 12 bases sitting between them. There are 16 residues in the CDR3. CDR1 DFQATT and CDR2 SNEGSKA come from the germline V gene (reference sequence). The chain's CDR3 is CSARDTGPNSGNTIYF. The CDR3 DNA reads TGCAGTGCTAGAGATACAGGTCCAAACTCTGGAAACACCATATATTTT.

The chain has TRBV18 and TRBJ2-7; TRBD1 matches 12 bases. V trimming: 6 bases; J trimming: 6 bases; junction bases outside the gene matches: 12. The CDR3 is 16 residues long. Germline V gene data show CDR1 as KGHSH and CDR2 as LQKENI. For the CDR3, the DNA is TGTGCCAGCTCGCCGGGACAGGGGGCCTCATTCAGCGAGCAGTACTTC. As protein: CASSPGQGASFSEQYF. The whole variable domain, filled in from reference TRBV18 and TRBJ2-7, reads NAGVMQNPRHLVRRRGQEARLRCSPMKGHSHVYWYRQLPEEGLKFMVYLQKENIIDESGMPKERFSAEFPKEGPSILRIQQVVRGDSAAYFCASSPGQGASFSEQYFGPGTRLTVT.

A word on this clonotype: One base away lies a much larger clone, so this may be a sequencing read error. The rearrangement uses TRBV7-6 and TRBJ2-3, with 11 positions matching TRBD2. The ends lost 4 bases at V and 4 bases at J; junction bases unmatched: 7. This CDR3 region has 16 residues. Per germline, CDR1 SGHVS and CDR2 FNYEAQ. This chain's CDR3 is CASSSTGLADADTQYF. The CDR3 region has the DNA TGTGCCAGCAGCTCCACGGGACTAGCGGACGCAGATACGCAGTATTTT. The full variable domain, completed using reference TRBV7-6 and TRBJ2-3, is GAGVSQSPRYKVTKRGQDVALRCDPISGHVSLYWYRQALGQGPEFLTYFNYEAQQDKSGLPNDRFSAERPEGSISTLTIQRTEQRDSAMYRCASSSTGLADADTQYFGPGTRLTVL.

This clonotype was picked up a small number of times. The chain has TRBV4-2 and TRBJ2-4; 11 bases agree with TRBD2. V lost 0 bases, J lost 6 bases, and 10 bases stayed unmatched. Germline values: CDR1 LGHNA, CDR2 YNFKEQ. The CDR3 contains 18 residues. The chain's CDR3 is CASSQDGEVAGGGNIQYF. CDR3 DNA sequence: TGTGCCAGCAGCCAAGATGGGGAGGTAGCGGGAGGGGGAAACATTCAGTACTTC.